This T cell receptor beta chain is drawn from a study of regulatory T cells in long-lasting Graves disease. Building of the TCR beta libraries involved iRepertoire HTBI primers and Arm-PCR of CDR3 regions. From the multiplex PCR reads, TCRdb called clonotypes with MiXCR, one entry per CDR3 protein. The data show 450,000 to 600,000 distinct CDR3 sequences, 15% to 20% seen once. There are 17 residues in the CDR3. V was shortened by 0 bases and J by 0 bases, with 18 bases between the two germline ends. Germline values: CDR1 DFQATT, CDR2 SNEGSKA (reference sequence). Documented time point: newly diagnosed GD, antithyroid drugs for less than 3 months. The TCR library was made from RNA that had been extracted from PBMCs in TRIzol. These data were likewise used in another study, on T cells in Graves' hyperthyroidism and ophthalmopathy.

The receptor was derived from a man aged 40-49 years with Graves disease. Sequencing was performed on peripheral blood mononuclear cells (PBMCs), taken at new diagnosis, from a patient treated with antithyroid drugs. The gene calls are TRBV20-1 and TRBJ2-7, with D unclear. In DNA form, the CDR3 reads TGCAGTGCTAGAGATTTTGACTGGCGAGTTAGCTCCTACGAGCAGTACTTC. This sequence encodes CSARDFDWRVSSYEQYF.